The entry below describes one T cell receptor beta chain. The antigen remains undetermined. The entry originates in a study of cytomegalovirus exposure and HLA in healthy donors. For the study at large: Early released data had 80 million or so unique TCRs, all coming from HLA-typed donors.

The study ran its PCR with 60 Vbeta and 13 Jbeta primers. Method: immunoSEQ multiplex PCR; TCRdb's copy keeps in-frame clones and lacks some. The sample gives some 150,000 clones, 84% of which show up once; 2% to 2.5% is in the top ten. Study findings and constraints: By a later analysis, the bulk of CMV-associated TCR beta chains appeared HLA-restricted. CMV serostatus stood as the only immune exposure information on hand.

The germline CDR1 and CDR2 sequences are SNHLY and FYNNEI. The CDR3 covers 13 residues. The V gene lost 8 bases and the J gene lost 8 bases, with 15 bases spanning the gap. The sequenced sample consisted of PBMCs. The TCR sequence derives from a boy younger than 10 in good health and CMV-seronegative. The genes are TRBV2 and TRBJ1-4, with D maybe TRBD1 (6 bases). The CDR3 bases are TGTGCCAGCGACCTCACAGGGTGGGAAAAACTGTTTTTT. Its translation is CASDLTGWEKLFF.